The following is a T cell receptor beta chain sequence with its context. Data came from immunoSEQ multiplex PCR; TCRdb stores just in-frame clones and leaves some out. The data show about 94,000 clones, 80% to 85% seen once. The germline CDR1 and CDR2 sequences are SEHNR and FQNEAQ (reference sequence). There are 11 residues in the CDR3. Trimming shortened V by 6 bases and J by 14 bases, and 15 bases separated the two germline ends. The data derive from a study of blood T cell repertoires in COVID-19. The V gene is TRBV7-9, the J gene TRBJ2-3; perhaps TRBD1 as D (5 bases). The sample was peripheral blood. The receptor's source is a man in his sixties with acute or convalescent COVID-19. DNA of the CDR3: TGTGCCAGCAGTCCCAGGGTCAGTCCGTATTTT. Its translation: CASSPRVSPYF.